This T cell receptor (beta chain) was found in a study of blood T cell repertoires in COVID-19. This clone has just a few counts. Compared with germline, one end of the junction differs, possibly owing to a read error. Per the authors' pipeline: Scientists estimated how many nucleated cells there were by amplifying reference gene primers. Sequenced by immunoSEQ multiplex PCR; TCRdb stores in-frame clones only, minus some. V and J calls and clone size follow that table, whereas D and trimming were derived from the DNA. The table shows approximately 130,000 clones, with approximately 71% occurring only once. The germline CDR1 and CDR2 sequences are MNHNS and SASEGT. The CDR3 spans 12 residues.

The sample comprised peripheral blood. The source is a human donor in a cohort sampled during active COVID-19. The rearrangement uses TRBV6-1 and TRBJ1-6; a weak D match, TRBD1 (6 bases). DNA of the CDR3: TGTGCCAGCAGTGATGTTGTAACAGGGTGGGACTTT. Amino acids: CASSDVVTGWDF.